This T cell receptor beta chain was captured in a study of cytomegalovirus exposure and HLA in healthy donors. Findings and limits, study-wide: Rarity held for most TCR sequences, but there were some public TCRs that occurred in many donors.

This clone has a handful of counts. What it binds is unknown. Using immunoSEQ multiplex PCR, the repertoire was profiled, and TCRdb retains in-frame clones only, with some absent. This table holds about 110,000 clones, about 85% found once. The CDR3 is made up of 12 amino acids. In germline, CDR1 is GTSNPN, CDR2 SVGIG (reference sequence). The germline V and J ends were trimmed by 6 bases and 3 bases, with 11 bases remaining between them. V gene TRBV30 combines with J gene TRBJ1-1; D ambiguous. Sequencing was done on a sample of PBMCs. This sequence originates from a woman aged 18-29 years in good health and CMV-seronegative. CDR3 amino acids: CACREEYTEAFF. CDR3 nucleotide sequence: TGTGCCTGCCGAGAGGAGTACACTGAAGCTTTCTTT.